These 32 T cell receptor beta chains share one sample of origin, sequenced in a study of metastatic and nonmetastatic thyroid tumors. Until they underwent thyroid surgery, no patient had received any treatment. TCRdb re-called clones from the PCR reads using MiXCR. The table lists 10,000 to 15,000 clones, approximately 27% of them singletons. The sample comprised tumor tissue. The origin of the receptors is a female donor with papillary thyroid cancer or a benign thyroid nodule (not recorded which). Some clones in this sample may be carry-over from other donors' samples.

In its sample, this clone ranks as medium-sized. This chain joins TRBV12-3 or TRBV12-4 and TRBJ2-1, with D perhaps TRBD1 (5 bases). There are 16 residues in the CDR3. With 1 base removed from V and 0 bases from J, the gap between germline ends came to 10 bases. The CDR3 loop is CASSLEGAHSYNEQFF. As DNA, the CDR3 is TGTGCCAGCAGTTTAGAAGGGGCGCACTCCTACAATGAGCAGTTCTTC.

The chain has TRBV7-9 and TRBJ1-4; D gene ambiguous. CDR3 length: 14 amino acids. The germline gives CDR1 SEHNR, CDR2 FQNEAQ (reference sequence). V shed 0 bases and J shed 8 bases, with 10 bases lying between them. CDR3 DNA sequence: TGTGCCAGCAGCTTAGCAGGGAGAAGGGAAAAACTGTTTTTT. It specifies CASSLAGRREKLFF.

This clone was detected a few times. The chain has TRBV10-1 and TRBJ1-6; 7 nucleotides match TRBD1. The CDR3 has 14 amino acids. V was clipped by 9 bases and J by 7 bases; unmatched bases: 9. Germline assignment: CDR1 WNHNN and CDR2 SYGVQD (reference sequence). Here the CDR3 DNA reads TGCGCCAGTACTCCGAGGGGGCTAAATTCACCCCTCCACTTT. Encoded protein: CASTPRGLNSPLHF.

This clone was picked up a small number of times. For the CDR3, the DNA is TGTGCCAGCAGTTTTTCCGCGAGCGGGGCCTACTACAATGAGCAGTTCTTC. This sequence encodes CASSFSASGAYYNEQFF. This sequence joins TRBV27 and TRBJ2-1; TRBD2 matches 7 bases. V dropped 3 bases and J dropped 3; count of bases not matched to a gene: 11. The CDR3 covers 17 residues. Germline CDR1 is MNHEY and CDR2 is SMNVEV (reference sequence).

This clone was observed at least ten times. The chain employs TRBV7-9 and TRBJ1-4; the match to TRBD1 covers 8 bases. V shed 5 bases and J 7 bases; nucleotides not matched to a gene: 6. The CDR3 runs to 14 residues. Germline values: CDR1 SEHNR, CDR2 FQNEAQ (reference sequence). DNA of the CDR3: TGTGCCAGCAGCCCTACCGGACAGGGTGAAAAACTGTTTTTT. It encodes CASSPTGQGEKLFF.

This clone rates as medium-sized. The V call is TRBV2, the J call TRBJ2-7; D unclear. Trimming stripped 3 bases from V and 3 bases from J, with 9 bases between. Looked up from germline, CDR1 is SNHLY and CDR2 is FYNNEI. The CDR3 extends over 13 amino acids. The CDR3 sequence is CASSDQIVYEQYF. The DNA of the CDR3 is TGTGCCAGCAGTGATCAAATTGTCTACGAGCAGTACTTC.

This clone turned up a few times. The germline gene is not matched at one end of the junction; a read error may be the cause. This sequence joins TRBV25-1 and TRBJ2-3, with 8 bases that match TRBD1. The CDR3 spans 17 residues. CDR1 and CDR2 from the germline V gene are MGHDK and SYGVNS. CDR3 protein: CSSSGGQVATTPNTQYF. The CDR3 region has the DNA TGTTCCAGCAGTGGGGGACAGGTGGCGACGACTCCTAATACGCAGTATTTT.

As concerns this clone: At one of its ends the junction is not consistent with the germline gene, which may arise from a read error. The chain recombines TRBV6-2 or TRBV6-3 with TRBJ2-6; D perhaps matches TRBD1 (8 bases). CDR3 length: 17 amino acids. Germline assignment: CDR1 MNHEY and CDR2 SVGEGT. Here the CDR3 DNA reads TGTGCCAGCAGCCTGACAGGGGAGGGCTATGGGGCCAACGCCCTGACTTTC. Amino acids: CASSLTGEGYGANALTF.

The V and J genes are TRBV20-1 and TRBJ2-1; 13 bases line up with TRBD2. Trimming cost V 6 bases and J 10 bases; bases outside gene matches: 3. The CDR3 has 12 residues. Germline values: CDR1 DFQATT, CDR2 SNEGSKA (reference sequence). The CDR3 coding sequence is TGCAGTGCCCTGGGACTAGCGGGGGAGCAGTTCTTC. Translated, it gives CSALGLAGEQFF.

In its sample, this clone ranks as medium-sized. The V and J genes are TRBV20-1 and TRBJ2-1; 7 nucleotides align to TRBD2. CDR1 is DFQATT, CDR2 SNEGSKA, per germline (reference sequence). V gave up 1 base and J gave up 5 bases; unmatched junction bases: 8. The CDR3 has 15 amino acids. The CDR3 sequence: CSARAGGRVHNEQFF. CDR3 DNA sequence: TGCAGTGCTAGAGCAGGTGGGAGGGTCCACAATGAGCAGTTCTTC.

In its sample, this clone was seen many times. The CDR3 protein is CASSVDTNGNTIYF. As DNA, the CDR3 is TGCGCCAGCAGCGTGGACACGAATGGAAACACCATATATTTT. The chain recombines TRBV10-1 with TRBJ1-3; a weak D match, TRBD1 (5 bases). Trimming took off 6 bases at V and 3 bases at J, with 12 bases between the two ends. Germline V gene data show CDR1 as WNHNN and CDR2 as SYGVQD (reference sequence). The CDR3 contains 14 residues.

Only a few counts were recorded for this clone. The chain uses TRBV28 and TRBJ1-2; no definite D call. This CDR3 is 13 amino acids long. V lost 3 bases to trimming and J lost 8 bases, with 13 bases between them. Germline V gene data show CDR1 as MDHEN and CDR2 as SYDVKM. As DNA, the CDR3 is TGTGCCAGCAGTTTTCTAGGTCTCCGCGGCTACACCTTC. This sequence encodes CASSFLGLRGYTF.

This clone was counted between two and nine times. The J gene is TRBJ1-2, the V gene TRBV6-1; D gene uncertain. V dropped 4 bases and J dropped 0 bases, with 12 bases sitting between them. Per the germline V gene, CDR1 is MNHNS and CDR2 is SASEGT. The CDR3 totals 15 residues. CDR3 region: CASSGQSGANYGYTF. In nucleotides, the CDR3 is TGTGCCAGCAGTGGCCAGTCGGGAGCTAACTATGGCTACACCTTC.

The V call is TRBV4-2, the J call TRBJ2-7; weak D call: TRBD2 (6 bases). Germline assignment: CDR1 LGHNA and CDR2 YNFKEQ. V was trimmed by 3 bases and J by 5 bases, leaving 17 bases between them. The CDR3 is made up of 15 amino acids. The CDR3 here is CASSHAGGQRNEQYF. The CDR3 bases are TGTGCCAGCAGCCATGCCGGGGGTCAGAGAAACGAGCAGTACTTC.

The chain recombines TRBV28 with TRBJ2-7, with 8 bases aligning to TRBD1. Germline trimming cut 5 bases from V and 3 bases from J; bases unmatched to any gene: 12. The CDR3 runs to 16 residues. CDR1 is MDHEN, CDR2 SYDVKM, per germline. CDR3 sequence: CASSPPSLGTGYEQYF. The CDR3 region has the DNA TGTGCCAGCAGTCCTCCGTCTCTCGGGACAGGCTACGAGCAGTACTTC.

The rearrangement uses TRBV11-2 and TRBJ1-1, with 8 bases fitting TRBD1. CDR1 is SGHAT, CDR2 FQNNGV, per germline. Trimming took 1 base from V and 9 from J; bases not matched to a gene: 16. This CDR3 is built from 17 residues. The CDR3 DNA sequence: TGTGCCAGCAGCTTAGGAGGGACAGGTACTCATGGATCCCAAGCTTTCTTT. Protein sequence: CASSLGGTGTHGSQAFF.

This chain joins TRBV12-3 or TRBV12-4 and TRBJ1-2, with D possibly matching TRBD1 (6 bases). This CDR3 comprises 13 residues. Trimming removed 6 bases at V and 7 bases at J, with 15 bases between. CDR3 DNA: TGTGCCAGCAGACCTCAGGGGTTTGGTGGCTACACCTTC. It yields the protein CASRPQGFGGYTF.

This clone has more than one count but fewer than ten. This chain uses TRBV6-4 with TRBJ2-1, with 9 bases aligning to TRBD2. This CDR3 has 17 residues. V lost 8 bases to trimming and J lost 2 bases; unmatched junction nucleotides: 13. The germline gives CDR1 MRHNA, CDR2 SNTAGT. The CDR3, as DNA: TGTGCCAGCCCAAAGGTAGCGGGAGATCCCGCCTACAATGAGCAGTTCTTC. Protein product: CASPKVAGDPAYNEQFF.

V and J are TRBV20-1 and TRBJ2-3, with 11 positions matching TRBD2. The CDR3 consists of 15 residues. Germline CDR1 reads DFQATT; CDR2 reads SNEGSKA (reference sequence). V was clipped by 6 bases and J by 4 bases; unmatched bases: 9. The CDR3 is CSASRTSGSADTQYF. CDR3 coding DNA: TGCAGTGCCAGCAGAACTAGCGGGAGCGCAGATACGCAGTATTTT.

This clone came up many times. This CDR3 reads CASSVTVSYEQYF. The CDR3 nucleotides are TGCGCCAGCAGCGTGACAGTATCCTACGAGCAGTACTTC. The chain recombines TRBV5-1 with TRBJ2-7; D perhaps matches TRBD1 (5 bases). Germline V gene lookup returns CDR1 SGHRS and CDR2 YFSETQ. The CDR3 extends over 13 amino acids. The V end was cut by 4 bases, the J end by 1 base, with 9 bases between.

The gene calls are TRBV7-3 and TRBJ1-1; weak D call: TRBD1 (5 bases). Deletions cut 2 bases from V and 1 base from J, with 14 bases between. CDR3 size: 16 residues. Germline V lookup: CDR1 SGHTA, CDR2 FQGTGA. CDR3 region: CASSLSPGTANTEAFF. CDR3 nucleotides: TGTGCCAGCAGCTTATCGCCCGGGACGGCGAACACTGAAGCTTTCTTT. The whole variable domain, filled in from reference TRBV7-3 and TRBJ1-1, reads GAGVSQTPSNKVTEKGKYVELRCDPISGHTALYWYRQSLGQGPEFLIYFQGTGAADDSGLPNDRFFAVRPEGSVSTLKIQRTERGDSAVYLCASSLSPGTANTEAFFGQGTRLTVV.

In its sample, this clone was seen a few times. An end of the junction does not agree with germline; a read error may underlie this. The V gene is TRBV15, the J gene TRBJ2-1, with 14 bases matching TRBD2. Germline assignment: CDR1 LNHNV and CDR2 YYDKDF (reference sequence). There are 16 residues in the CDR3. CDR3 bases: TGTGCCACCATCAGAGTGACTAGCGGGGGGGGCCGTTATCAGTTCTTC. Translation: CATIRVTSGGGRYQFF.

This clone is medium-sized in the sample. The chain links TRBV7-9 to TRBJ2-7; D uncertain. This CDR3 is built from 12 residues. The V end lost 1 base, the J end lost 4 bases, and 5 bases lay between the germline ends. Germline V gene data show CDR1 as SEHNR and CDR2 as FQNEAQ (reference sequence). For the CDR3, the DNA is TGTGCCAGCAGCTTAGGTCGGTACGAGCAGTACTTC. Encoded protein: CASSLGRYEQYF.

This clone was observed at least ten times. A single base separates this from a much larger clone, so it may be a read error. The V gene is TRBV27, the J gene TRBJ1-2; D call uncertain. CDR1 and CDR2 (germline): MNHEY, SMNVEV (reference sequence). V was shortened by 3 bases and J by 4 bases, with 15 bases between the two germline ends. This CDR3 contains 15 residues. CDR3 bases: TGTGCCAGCAGTTTTGCTGGGGAAGGTGGCTATGGCTACACCTTC. Protein: CASSFAGEGGYGYTF.

The rearrangement uses TRBV6-1 and TRBJ2-3; D perhaps matches TRBD2 (6 bases). The V end lost 8 bases, the J end lost 2 bases, and 17 bases lay between the germline ends. Germline V gene lookup returns CDR1 MNHNS and CDR2 SASEGT. The CDR3 contains 15 residues. DNA of the CDR3: TGTGCCAGCGCCCGGACTATCGGGATCACAGATACGCAGTATTTT. Amino acid sequence: CASARTIGITDTQYF.

By sample fraction, this clone is medium-sized. The CDR3 region has the DNA TGCGCCAGCAGCTCTCGGGACAGGGGCTCTCACAATGAGCAGTTCTTC. It encodes CASSSRDRGSHNEQFF. This chain links TRBV5-1 with TRBJ2-1; 10 bases are a match to TRBD1. The CDR3 is made up of 16 amino acids. In germline, CDR1 is SGHRS, CDR2 YFSETQ. The junction had 8 bases not matched to a gene; V was cut back by 3 bases and J by 5 bases.

The sample holds many counts of this clone. The V and J genes are TRBV20-1 and TRBJ2-3; D call uncertain. CDR3 length: 14 amino acids. V lost 6 bases and J 2 bases, leaving 15 bases between the germline ends. The germline V gene encodes CDR1 DFQATT and CDR2 SNEGSKA (reference sequence). The chain's CDR3 is CSASTPGDTDTQYF. CDR3 bases: TGCAGTGCCTCGACCCCTGGCGACACAGATACGCAGTATTTT.

This clone came up many times. Germline and junction disagree at one end, which may indicate a read error. The chain recombines TRBV5-1 with TRBJ2-5; the D gene is possibly TRBD2 (6 bases). Germline lookup yields CDR1 SGHRS and CDR2 YFSETQ. This CDR3 is 14 amino acids long. The CDR3 protein is CASSLAGGRETQHF. The CDR3 coding sequence is TGCGCCAGCAGCTTGGCCGGGGGTAGAGAGACCCAGCACTTC.

About this clone itself: The final CDR3 position lacks the conserved phenylalanine or tryptophan, pointing to a likely read error. J is TRBJ2-7 and V is TRBV14, with D possibly TRBD2 on 6 matching bases. The CDR3 is made up of 13 amino acids. CDR1 SGHDN and CDR2 FVKESK come from the germline V gene. Deletions cut 5 bases from V and 2 bases from J, with 10 bases between. CDR3 sequence: CASSGRITYEQYC. CDR3 bases: TGTGCCAGCAGCGGGAGGATAACCTACGAGCAGTACTGC.

The CDR3 sequence is CSAHTELDGYTF. Written as DNA, the CDR3 is TGCAGTGCTCATACCGAGCTAGATGGCTACACCTTC. J is TRBJ1-2 and V is TRBV20-1; D gene uncertain. Per the germline V gene, CDR1 is DFQATT and CDR2 is SNEGSKA (reference sequence). V lost 5 bases and J 6 bases, leaving 13 bases between the germline ends. CDR3 length: 12 residues.

This clone has a count of ten or more. V and J are TRBV5-1 and TRBJ2-3, with a weak D call TRBD1 (7 bases). The CDR3 is 13 residues long. Trimming left V 3 bases short and J 5 bases short, with 10 bases between. Germline-derived CDR1 and CDR2 are SGHRS and YFSETQ. CDR3 sequence: CASSSQGGDTQYF. The DNA for the CDR3 is TGCGCCAGCAGCTCCCAGGGGGGAGATACGCAGTATTTT.

By share of the sample, this clone is medium-sized. This chain links TRBV2 with TRBJ2-7, with unresolved D. From germline, CDR1 is SNHLY and CDR2 FYNNEI. Trimming shortened V by 2 bases and J by 2 bases, and 7 bases separated the two germline ends. The CDR3 is made up of 13 amino acids. The CDR3 here is CASSERRAYEQYF. The CDR3 nucleotides are TGTGCCAGCAGTGAAAGACGGGCCTACGAGCAGTACTTC.